The rows below give T cell receptor beta chains drawn from one sample of a study of T cell changes during pregnancy in multiple sclerosis. The protocol was immunoSEQ multiplex PCR, while the TCRdb copy is restricted to in-frame clones and leaves out a portion. The data contain roughly 100,000 clones, 75% to 95% of them singletons. The sample was peripheral blood, taken before pregnancy. The receptors were sampled from a female donor with multiple sclerosis, enrolled in a pregnancy study. The CDR3 runs from the conserved cysteine through the conserved F or W. A D gene is named only where the DNA matches it firmly. Clone size is shown for a subset of rows, as once, few, many or a class of expanded clone.

length: 13
size: few
J: TRBJ1-1
D: -
V: TRBV19
DNA: TGTGCCAGTAGTATAGACGGAGACACTGAAGCTTTCTTT
CDR3: CASSIDGDTEAFF

length: 15
size: -
J: TRBJ2-1
D: TRBD2
V: TRBV6-4
DNA: TGTGCCAGCAGTGAGGGACTAGCGGGAGACAATGAGCAGTTCTTC
CDR3: CASSEGLAGDNEQFF

length: 14
size: -
J: TRBJ2-5
D: TRBD2
V: TRBV19
DNA: TGTGCCAGTAGTAATCTAGCGGGAGTGGAGACCCAGTACTTC
CDR3: CASSNLAGVETQYF

length: 15
size: -
J: TRBJ1-3
D: -
V: TRBV19
DNA: TGTGCCAGTAGTATAGATTCCAGCTCTGGAAACACCATATATTTT
CDR3: CASSIDSSSGNTIYF

length: 15
size: -
J: TRBJ2-5
D: TRBD1
V: TRBV6-6
DNA: TGTGCCAGCAGTCCATCGGGACAGGGGATTGAGACCCAGTACTTC
CDR3: CASSPSGQGIETQYF

length: 14
size: -
J: TRBJ2-5
D: -
V: TRBV10-3
DNA: TGTGCCATCAGAACCGACAGGACCGGAGAGACCCAGTACTTC
CDR3: CAIRTDRTGETQYF

length: 16
size: -
J: TRBJ1-6
D: TRBD1
V: TRBV6-5
DNA: TGTGCCAGCAGTTACCCCCCGGACAGGGGAAATTCACCCCTCCACTTT
CDR3: CASSYPPDRGNSPLHF

length: 15
size: -
J: TRBJ2-5
D: TRBD2
V: TRBV18
DNA: TGTGCCAGCTCCCGCGAACTAGCGGGAGGCGAGACCCAGTACTTC
CDR3: CASSRELAGGETQYF

length: 14
size: -
J: TRBJ2-5
D: -
V: TRBV6-5
DNA: TGTGCCAGCAGTATCTACGGGGGACAAGAGACCCAGTACTTC
CDR3: CASSIYGGQETQYF

length: 14
size: -
J: TRBJ2-2
D: TRBD2
V: TRBV7-9
DNA: TGTGCCAACAAGCGGGGGTCGAACACCGGGGAGCTGTTTTTT
CDR3: CANKRGSNTGELFF

length: 16
size: -
J: TRBJ2-7
D: TRBD1
V: TRBV6-6
DNA: TGTGCCAGCAATTTGGCAGGGGGAAATTTTCGTGACGAGCAGTACTTC
CDR3: CASNLAGGNFRDEQYF

length: 15
size: -
J: TRBJ2-2
D: TRBD1
V: TRBV19
DNA: TGTGCCAGTAGTAATTCAGGGACAGGGACCGGGGAGCTGTTTTTT
CDR3: CASSNSGTGTGELFF

length: 17
size: -
J: TRBJ1-4
D: TRBD1
V: TRBV18
DNA: TGTGCCAGCTCACCTGTGACAGGGGGCGCCCGGGGGGAAAAACTGTTTTTT
CDR3: CASSPVTGGARGEKLFF

length: 11
size: -
J: TRBJ2-7
D: -
V: TRBV20-1
DNA: TGCAGTGCTAGACAGGGCTACGAGCAGTACTTC
CDR3: CSARQGYEQYF

length: 15
size: -
J: TRBJ2-1
D: TRBD2
V: TRBV15
DNA: TGTGCCACCAGCAGAGCTAGCGGGACCTACAATGAGCAGTTCTTC
CDR3: CATSRASGTYNEQFF

length: 16
size: -
J: TRBJ1-6
D: TRBD1
V: TRBV9
DNA: TGTGCCAGCAGCGTAACACGGGACAGGTATAATTCACCCCTCCACTTT
CDR3: CASSVTRDRYNSPLHF

length: 13
size: -
J: TRBJ2-1
D: -
V: TRBV30
DNA: TGTGCCTGGAGCAGACAGGAGGTAGATGAGCAGTTCTTC
CDR3: CAWSRQEVDEQFF

length: 14
size: -
J: TRBJ1-1
D: -
V: TRBV18
DNA: TGTGCCAGCTCACCTCAGGCGAAGAACACTGAAGCTTTCTTT
CDR3: CASSPQAKNTEAFF